The subject of this entry is one T cell receptor (beta chain). Its specificity is unknown. Patients underwent thyroid surgery, and none had received any treatment before it. This specimen comes from a study of metastatic and nonmetastatic thyroid tumors. Study-wide background: Malignant and benign thyroid patients had repertoires compared in peripheral blood and tumor or nodule tissue.

CDR1 is MNHEY, CDR2 SMNVEV, per germline (reference sequence). This CDR3 spans 16 amino acids. Trimming removed 2 bases from V and 8 bases from J, with 18 bases in between. TCRdb re-called the PCR reads through MiXCR. The sample includes tens of thousands of clones, roughly 22% of them seen just once. Study-level points and caveats: It was reportedly found that TCR beta diversity was significantly higher in malignant thyroid tumors than in benign nodules, a difference seen in both blood and tumor samples.

Sequences were obtained from blood. V gene TRBV27 combines with J gene TRBJ1-4, with D possibly being TRBD1 (6 bases). The receptor was isolated from a female donor with papillary thyroid cancer or a benign thyroid nodule (not recorded which). Some clones in this sample may be carry-over from other donors' samples. This CDR3 reads CASSLRLAQGSEKLFF. The DNA for the CDR3 is TGTGCCAGCAGTTTAAGGTTAGCACAGGGCAGCGAAAAACTGTTTTTT.